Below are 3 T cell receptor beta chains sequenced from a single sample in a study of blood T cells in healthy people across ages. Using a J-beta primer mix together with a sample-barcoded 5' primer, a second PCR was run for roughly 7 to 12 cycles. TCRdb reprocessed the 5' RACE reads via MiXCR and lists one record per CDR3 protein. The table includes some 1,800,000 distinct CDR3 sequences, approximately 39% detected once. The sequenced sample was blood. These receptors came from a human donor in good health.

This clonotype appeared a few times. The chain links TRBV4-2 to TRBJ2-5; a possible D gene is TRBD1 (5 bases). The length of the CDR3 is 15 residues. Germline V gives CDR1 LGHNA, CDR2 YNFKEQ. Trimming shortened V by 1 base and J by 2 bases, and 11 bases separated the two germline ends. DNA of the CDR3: TGTGCCAGCAGCCAAGCCGACAGCTTACAAGAGACCCAGTACTTC. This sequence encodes CASSQADSLQETQYF.

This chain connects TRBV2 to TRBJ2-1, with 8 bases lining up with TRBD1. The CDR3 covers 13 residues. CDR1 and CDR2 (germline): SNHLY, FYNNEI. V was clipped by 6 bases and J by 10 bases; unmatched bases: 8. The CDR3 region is CASRDDRGSEQFF. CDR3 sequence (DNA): TGTGCCAGCAGGGATGACAGGGGTAGCGAGCAGTTCTTC. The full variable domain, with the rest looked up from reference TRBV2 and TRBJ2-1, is EPEVTQTPSHQVTQMGQEVILRCVPISNHLYFYWYRQILGQKVEFLVSFYNNEISEKSEIFDDQFSVERPDGSNFTLKIRSTKLEDSAMYFCASRDDRGSEQFFGPGTRLTVL.

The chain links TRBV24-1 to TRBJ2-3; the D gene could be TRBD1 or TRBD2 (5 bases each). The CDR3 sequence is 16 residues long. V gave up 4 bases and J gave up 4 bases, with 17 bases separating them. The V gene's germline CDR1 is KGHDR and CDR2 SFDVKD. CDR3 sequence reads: CATSESGRRSADTQYF. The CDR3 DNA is TGTGCCACCAGTGAATCGGGACGCCGAAGCGCAGATACGCAGTATTTT.